This section outlines one T cell receptor beta chain sequence together with its context. Its antigen remains unidentified. This CDR3 is also generated by other DNA sequences in the sample. Trimming at V came to 5 bases and at J to 1 base, leaving 7 bases not matched to a gene. The germline V gene has CDR1 LGHNA and CDR2 YSLEER. This CDR3 comprises 17 residues. These data belong to a study of CD8+ T cells in alopecia areata. Turning to the study itself: For the treated group, dosing was oral tofacitinib at 5 to 10 mg twice daily. General observations from the study: A great number of expanded lesional clones endured in scalp and blood during tofacitinib.

The treatment was: oral pan-JAK inhibitor, 5-10 mg twice daily. Isolated RNA was reverse transcribed into cDNA used as the sequencing template. The protocol was immunoSEQ multiplex PCR, while the TCRdb copy is restricted to in-frame clones and leaves out a portion. The top ten hold around a quarter of the sample, which has 100,000 to 140,000 clones, 80% to 85% seen once. The V gene is TRBV4-3, the J gene TRBJ2-6; 8 bases are a match to TRBD2. Sequencing was performed on CD8+ T cells sorted from blood, taken at week 24, from a patient treated with tofacitinib. The receptor was isolated from a human donor with alopecia areata. The CDR3 DNA follows: TGCGCCAGCAGCGCGGGGGGAGGCTGGTCTGGGGCCAACGTCCTGACTTTC. This sequence encodes CASSAGGGWSGANVLTF.